Below, one T cell receptor beta chain is given with its context. Its antigen is not identified. The data are from a study of metastatic and nonmetastatic thyroid tumors. At the level of the study: Blood and tumor or nodule tissue repertoires from malignant and benign thyroid patients were compared. Study-wide findings and caveats: It was reported that TCR beta diversity was significantly higher in malignant thyroid tumors than benign nodules, in blood and tumor.

The CDR3 runs 14 residues. Germline V gene lookup returns CDR1 GTSNPN and CDR2 SVGIG (reference sequence). The V and J ends lost 5 bases and 2 bases, in that order; junction bases with no gene match: 4. None of the patients had undergone any treatment ahead of thyroid surgery. As originally analysed: A classifier for distant metastasis in papillary thyroid cancer was constructed using CDR3 differences observed across clinicopathological groups. TCRdb reprocessed the PCR reads using MiXCR. TCRdb, not the original authors, processed these V and J calls. The sample comprises about 92,000 clones, 15% of which are singletons, and roughly 3.9% rests with the top ten.

The clonotype originates from a female donor with papillary thyroid cancer or a benign thyroid nodule (not recorded which). Some clones in this sample may be carry-over from other donors' samples. The sample taken for sequencing was blood. V is TRBV30 and J is TRBJ1-5; 9 bases map to TRBD1. The CDR3: CAWSGTGCNQPQHF. CDR3 DNA sequence: TGTGCCTGGTCCGGGACAGGGTGCAATCAGCCCCAGCATTTT.